This T cell receptor (beta chain) was captured in a study of blood T cell repertoires in COVID-19. Germline V gene lookup returns CDR1 MGHRA and CDR2 YSYEKL. CDR3 size: 12 residues. V was clipped by 6 bases and J by 7 bases, with 12 bases between them. The repertoire was sequenced with immunoSEQ multiplex PCR; TCRdb's copy has only in-frame clones and lacks some. Of more than 75,000 clones in the sample, 84% were seen once. The sequence was obtained from a human donor in a cohort sampled during active COVID-19. Sequencing input: peripheral blood. The rearrangement uses TRBV4-1 and TRBJ1-2, with D perhaps TRBD1 (6 bases). CDR3 coding DNA: TGCGCCAGCAGACAAACAGGGAGTGGCTACACCTTC. As protein: CASRQTGSGYTF.